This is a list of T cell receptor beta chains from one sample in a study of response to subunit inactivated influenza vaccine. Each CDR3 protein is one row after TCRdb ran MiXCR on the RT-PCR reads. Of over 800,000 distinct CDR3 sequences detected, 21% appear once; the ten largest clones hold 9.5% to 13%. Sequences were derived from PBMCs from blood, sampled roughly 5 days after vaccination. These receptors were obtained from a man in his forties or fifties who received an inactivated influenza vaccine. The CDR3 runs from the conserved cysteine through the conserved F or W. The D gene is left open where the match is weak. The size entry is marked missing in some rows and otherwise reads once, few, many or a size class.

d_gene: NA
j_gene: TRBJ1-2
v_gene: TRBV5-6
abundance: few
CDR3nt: TGTGCCAGCAGCTTCCTACTCAGGGGATCGGATGGCTACACCTTC
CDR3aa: CASSFLLRGSDGYTF

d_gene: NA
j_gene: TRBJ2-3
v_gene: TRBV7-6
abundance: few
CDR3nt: TGTGCCAGCAGCTTATCAGGGACAACCATGGATACGCAGTATTTT
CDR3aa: CASSLSGTTMDTQYF

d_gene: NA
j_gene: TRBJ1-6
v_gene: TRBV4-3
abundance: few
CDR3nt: TGCGCCAGCAGCCAAGACGACACCGCCCGGGGGAAGGGAAGATCACCCCTCCACTTT
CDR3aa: CASSQDDTARGKGRSPLHF

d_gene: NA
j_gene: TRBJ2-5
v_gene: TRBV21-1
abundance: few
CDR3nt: TGTGCCAGCATCCGGAGAGACAGGGGGTATCAGACCCAGTACTTC
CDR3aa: CASIRRDRGYQTQYF

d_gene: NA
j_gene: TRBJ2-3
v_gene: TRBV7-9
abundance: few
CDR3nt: TGTGCCAGCAGGACCCAGGGGTCGGATACGCAGTATTTT
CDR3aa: CASRTQGSDTQYF

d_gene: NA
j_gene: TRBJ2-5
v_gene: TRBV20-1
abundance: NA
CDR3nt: TGCAGTGCTAGAGGGAGGACAGCCCAAGAGACCCAGTACTTC
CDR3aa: CSARGRTAQETQYF

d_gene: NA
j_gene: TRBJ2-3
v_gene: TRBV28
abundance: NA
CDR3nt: TGTGCCAGCAGTCCACCCCAGGACACGGGAGATACGCAGTATTTT
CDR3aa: CASSPPQDTGDTQYF

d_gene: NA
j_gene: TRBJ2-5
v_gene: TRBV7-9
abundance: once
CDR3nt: TGTGCCAGCAGCCCCCTAGGGCAGCAAGAGACCCAGTACTTC
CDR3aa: CASSPLGQQETQYF

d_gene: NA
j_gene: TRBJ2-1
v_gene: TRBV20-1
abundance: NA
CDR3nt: TGCAGTGCTAGAGATCTGGCGGTCTCCTACAATGAGCAGTTCTTC
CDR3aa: CSARDLAVSYNEQFF

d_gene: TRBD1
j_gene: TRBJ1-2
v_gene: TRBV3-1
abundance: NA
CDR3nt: TGTGCCAGCAGCCCCCCACAGGGGATCTATGGCTACACCTTC
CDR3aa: CASSPPQGIYGYTF

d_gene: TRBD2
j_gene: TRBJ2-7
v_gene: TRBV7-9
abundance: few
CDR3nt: TGTGCCAGCAGCAAAGGCCCTAGCGGGAGGGTGTACGAGCAGTACTTC
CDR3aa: CASSKGPSGRVYEQYF

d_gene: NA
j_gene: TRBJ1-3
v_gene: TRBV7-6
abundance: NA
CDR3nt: TGTGCCAGCAGCTTAAACTGGGGGACTGGAAACACCATATATTTT
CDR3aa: CASSLNWGTGNTIYF

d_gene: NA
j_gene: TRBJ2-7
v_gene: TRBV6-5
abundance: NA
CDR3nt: TGTGCCAGCAGTTATTCAGGGGACATCTACGAGCAGTACTTC
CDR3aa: CASSYSGDIYEQYF

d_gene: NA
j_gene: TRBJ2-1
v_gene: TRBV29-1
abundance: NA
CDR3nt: TGCAGCGTTGTCATGGGCAGCTCCTACAATGAGCAGTTCTTC
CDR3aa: CSVVMGSSYNEQFF

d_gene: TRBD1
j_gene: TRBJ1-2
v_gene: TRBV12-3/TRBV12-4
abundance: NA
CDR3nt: TGTGCCAGCAGTCGTACACGGGACAGGACAGGCTATGGCTACACCTTC
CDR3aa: CASSRTRDRTGYGYTF

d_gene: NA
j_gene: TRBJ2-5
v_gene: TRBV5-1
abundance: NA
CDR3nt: TGCGCCAGCAGCCTCCCTATTTCGACAGAAGGCGTGGAGACCCAGTACTTC
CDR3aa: CASSLPISTEGVETQYF

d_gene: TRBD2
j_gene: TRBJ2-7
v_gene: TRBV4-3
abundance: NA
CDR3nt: TGCGCCAGCAGCCAGGCCGTAGCGGGAGTGGCTCACGAGCAGTACTTC
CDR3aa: CASSQAVAGVAHEQYF

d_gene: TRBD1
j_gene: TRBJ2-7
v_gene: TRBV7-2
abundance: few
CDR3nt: TGTGCCAGCAGCTTAGCAGTTGGACAGGGCTACGAGCAGTACTTC
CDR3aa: CASSLAVGQGYEQYF

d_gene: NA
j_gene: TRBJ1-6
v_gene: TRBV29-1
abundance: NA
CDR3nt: TGCAGCGTTAGCCCCGGCGGGGGTGATTCACCCCTCCACTTT
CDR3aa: CSVSPGGGDSPLHF

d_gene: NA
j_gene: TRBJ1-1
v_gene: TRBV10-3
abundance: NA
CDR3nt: TGTGCCATCAGTGAGAGTTCCAGGGCCACTGAAGCTTTCTTT
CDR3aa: CAISESSRATEAFF

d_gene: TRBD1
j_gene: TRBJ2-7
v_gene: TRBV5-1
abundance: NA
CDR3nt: TGCGCCAGCAATCAGAACCCAGGGGGGACAGGGTCCTACGAGCAGTACTTC
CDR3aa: CASNQNPGGTGSYEQYF

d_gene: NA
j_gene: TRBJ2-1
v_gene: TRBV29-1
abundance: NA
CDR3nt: TGCAGCGTTGAAGGATTTGGGGCCGACTACTACAATGAGCAGTTCTTC
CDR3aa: CSVEGFGADYYNEQFF

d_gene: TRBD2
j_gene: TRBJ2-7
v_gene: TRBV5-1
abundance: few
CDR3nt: TGCGCCAGCAGCTCCGGACTAGCGGGGGTCCACTACGAGCAGTACTTC
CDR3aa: CASSSGLAGVHYEQYF

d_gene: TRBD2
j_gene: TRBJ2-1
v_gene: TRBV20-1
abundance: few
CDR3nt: TGCAGTGCTCCCATGGCACTAGCGGGTTACAATGAGCAGTTCTTC
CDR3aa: CSAPMALAGYNEQFF

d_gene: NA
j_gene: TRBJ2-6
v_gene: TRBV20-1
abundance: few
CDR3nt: TGCAGTGCTAGTTCGAGAGCTGGGGCCAACGTCCTGACTTTC
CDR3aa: CSASSRAGANVLTF

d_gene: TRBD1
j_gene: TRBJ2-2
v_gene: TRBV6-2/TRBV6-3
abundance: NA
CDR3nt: TGTGCCAGCAGAAGGGACAGGCTGAACACCGGGGAGCTGTTTTTT
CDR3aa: CASRRDRLNTGELFF

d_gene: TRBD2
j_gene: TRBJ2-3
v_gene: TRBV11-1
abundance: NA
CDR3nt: TGTGCCAGCAGCTTACTGACTAGCGGGACCCAGTATTTT
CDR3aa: CASSLLTSGTQYF

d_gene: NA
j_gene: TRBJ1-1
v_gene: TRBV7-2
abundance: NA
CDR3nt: TGTGCCAGCAGCCCCTCCCTGGGATCTGAAGCTTTCTTT
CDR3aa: CASSPSLGSEAFF

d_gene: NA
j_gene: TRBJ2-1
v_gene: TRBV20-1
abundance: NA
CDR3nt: TGCAGTGCTAGATCCAGGACGGGAAGTAAGTCCAATGAGCAGTTCTTC
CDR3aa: CSARSRTGSKSNEQFF

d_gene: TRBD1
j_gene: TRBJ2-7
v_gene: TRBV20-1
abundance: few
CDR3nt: TGCAGTGCTAGTCGGGACAGGGTGGGAGAGCAGTACTTC
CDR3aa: CSASRDRVGEQYF

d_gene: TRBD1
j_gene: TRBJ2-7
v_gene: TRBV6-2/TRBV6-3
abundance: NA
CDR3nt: TGTGCCAGCAGTTCACAGGGGGCCCTTGCCTACGAGCAGTACTTC
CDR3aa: CASSSQGALAYEQYF

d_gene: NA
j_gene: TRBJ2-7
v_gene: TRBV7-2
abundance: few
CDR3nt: TGTGCCAGCAGCTCGTCCAGGCTAGTCCCCGAGCAGTACTTC
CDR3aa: CASSSSRLVPEQYF

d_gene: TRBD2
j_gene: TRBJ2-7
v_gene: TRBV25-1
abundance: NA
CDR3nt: TGTGCCAGCAGTATTGCGGGAGGGCCCTCCTACGAGCAGTACTTC
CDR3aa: CASSIAGGPSYEQYF

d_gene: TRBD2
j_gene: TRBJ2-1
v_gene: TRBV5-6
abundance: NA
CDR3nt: TGTGCCAGCAGCTTGCTCGGGACTAGCGGCAACAATGAGCAGTTCTTC
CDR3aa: CASSLLGTSGNNEQFF

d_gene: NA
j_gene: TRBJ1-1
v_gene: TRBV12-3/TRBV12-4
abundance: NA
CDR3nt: TGTGCCAGCAGTTTAGCGAGCAGGGGCACTGAAGCTTTCTTT
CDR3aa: CASSLASRGTEAFF

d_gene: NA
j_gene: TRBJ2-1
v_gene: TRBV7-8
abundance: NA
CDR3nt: TGTGCCAGCAGCTTAGCTCCCGGGGAAAATTGGGACAATGAGCAGTTCTTC
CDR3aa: CASSLAPGENWDNEQFF

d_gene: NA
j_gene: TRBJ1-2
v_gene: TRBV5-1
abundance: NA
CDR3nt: TGCGCCAGCAGCTTGGAGGCAGCCTCCGGCTACACCTTC
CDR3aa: CASSLEAASGYTF

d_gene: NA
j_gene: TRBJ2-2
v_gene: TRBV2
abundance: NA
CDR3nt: TGTGCCAGCAGTGAATTTGGGGAGAACACCGGGGAGCTGTTTTTT
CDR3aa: CASSEFGENTGELFF

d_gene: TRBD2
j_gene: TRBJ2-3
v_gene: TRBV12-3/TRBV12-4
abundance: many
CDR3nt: TGTGCCAGCAGTTTGGTAGCGGGGGGGATCGTTGCGCAGTATTTT
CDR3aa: CASSLVAGGIVAQYF

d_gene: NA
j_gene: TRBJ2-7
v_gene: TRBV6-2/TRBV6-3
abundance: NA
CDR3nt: TGTGCCAGCAAAACAGATAACAACGAGCAGTACTTC
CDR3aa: CASKTDNNEQYF

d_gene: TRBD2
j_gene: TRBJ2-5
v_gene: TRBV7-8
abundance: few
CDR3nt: TGTGCCAGCAGCCGTTGGGAGGGGCGGAGTTTAGAGACCCAGTACTTC
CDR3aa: CASSRWEGRSLETQYF

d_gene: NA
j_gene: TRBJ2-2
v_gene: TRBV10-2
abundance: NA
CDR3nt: TGCGCCAGCCGGTCTTCCGGGGGCCCCGGGGAGCTGTTTTTT
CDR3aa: CASRSSGGPGELFF

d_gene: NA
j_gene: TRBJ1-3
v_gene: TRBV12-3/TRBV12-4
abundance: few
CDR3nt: TGTGCCAGCAGATTCTCTGGGGCTGGAAACACCATATATTTT
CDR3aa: CASRFSGAGNTIYF